This T cell receptor (beta chain) was sequenced for a study of Graves' ophthalmopathy and Graves' hyperthyroidism. The TCR beta CDR3 regions underwent amplification from RNA transcripts. The first-round RT-PCR employed HTBI primers together with the Qiagen OneStep RT-PCR kit. A multiplex PCR was then performed as the second round. TCRdb reprocessed the multiplex PCR reads via MiXCR and lists one record per CDR3 protein. This sample yields a few hundred thousand distinct CDR3 sequences, of which around 21% are seen a single time; more than 2.5% belongs to the top ten. The study excluded patients with other autoimmune diseases, uncontrolled infections, pregnancy or lactation. As diagnostic evidence, clinical symptoms, serum thyroxine, TRAb, thyroid ultrasound and orbital computed tomography were relied upon. J lost 2 bases, V lost 5 bases, and 3 bases had no gene match. Germline V lookup: CDR1 MNHNS, CDR2 SASEGT. The CDR3 totals 13 residues.

This clonotype showed up many times. Its specificity is not known. Study-wide points: Detection in blood was also observed for most expanded thyroid clonotypes above 0.001 frequency. Distinction of ophthalmopathy from stable hyperthyroidism by a 13-signature model reached 85% to 90% sensitivity and approximately 81% specificity.

The V and J genes are TRBV6-1 and TRBJ2-7; TRBD1 agrees at 7 bases. The material sequenced was peripheral blood. The clonotype comes from a woman aged 18-35 years with stable Graves' hyperthyroidism. CDR3 region: CASSRGQAYEQYF. For the CDR3, the DNA is TGTGCCAGCAGTCGTGGACAGGCCTACGAGCAGTACTTC.